These 6 T cell receptor beta chains were all obtained from the same sample, sequenced in a study of CD8 T cells in Susac syndrome (dated by TCRdb to the late 2010s). The method was the immunoSEQ multiplex PCR assay. RNA was extracted using the RNeasy kit, and roughly 0.5 to 1 microgram was reverse transcribed with random hexamers. Through fastp at Q25 and MiXCR, TCRdb rebuilt clones from the public reads, retaining in-frame beta chains. Here each entry gathers all rows of one CDR3 protein and keeps the most common genes and DNA. This sample comprises more than 100,000 distinct CDR3 sequences, roughly 80% of them detected only once. The ten most abundant clones make up around 0.5% of the sample. The sample comprised CD8+ T cells from PBMCs. These receptors all come from a human donor with multiple sclerosis.

The J gene is TRBJ1-1, the V gene TRBV29-1; D unclear. V was trimmed by 3 bases and J by 6 bases, leaving 5 bases between them. This CDR3 is 10 amino acids long. Per germline, CDR1 SQVTM and CDR2 ANQGSEA. CDR3 loop: CSVEGAEAFF. The CDR3 DNA reads TGCAGCGTTGAGGGCGCTGAAGCTTTCTTT.

The J gene is TRBJ2-7, the V gene TRBV3-1, with a weak D call TRBD1 (5 bases). Germline-derived CDR1 and CDR2 are LGHDT and YNNKEL (reference sequence). V was shortened by 1 base and J by 1 base, with 8 bases between the two germline ends. This CDR3 spans 14 amino acids. The CDR3 region is CASSQGAGSYEQYF. The CDR3 nucleotides are TGTGCCAGCAGCCAAGGGGCAGGGTCCTACGAGCAGTACTTC.

The sample holds one count of this clonotype. One end of the junction fails to match germline, which may point to a read error. The chain combines TRBV7-7 with TRBJ2-5; 11 bases match TRBD2. CDR1 and CDR2 from the germline V gene are SSHAT and FNYEAQ (reference sequence). The CDR3 has 15 amino acids. The CDR3 bases are TGTGCTAGCAGCGCGACCGGGACTAGCGGAGAGACCCAGTACTTC. It translates to CASSATGTSGETQYF.

The chain couples TRBV5-1 to TRBJ2-3, with 8 bases fitting TRBD2. Germline CDR1 is SGHRS and CDR2 is YFSETQ. V was clipped by 2 bases and J by 6 bases; unmatched bases: 17. The CDR3 runs 18 residues. CDR3 coding DNA: TGCGCCAGCAGCTTTGCGGGGGCGGGAGGCCTCCGGAGGGATACGCAGTATTTT. Protein product: CASSFAGAGGLRRDTQYF.

The chain combines TRBV7-2 with TRBJ2-6; the D gene could be TRBD1 or TRBD2 (7 bases each). The germline V gene encodes CDR1 SGHTA and CDR2 FQGNSA. This CDR3 has 16 amino acids. The V end was cut by 6 bases, the J end by 8 bases, with 20 bases between. CDR3 bases: TGTGCCAGCAGTCCAGGGGGAGGGGGTTTGACCAACGTCCTGACTTTC. It specifies CASSPGGGGLTNVLTF. Full variable domain (missing parts from reference TRBV7-2 and TRBJ2-6): GAGVSQSPSNKVTEKGKDVELRCDPISGHTALYWYRQSLGQGLEFLIYFQGNSAPDKSGLPSDRFSAERTGGSVSTLTIQRTQQEDSAVYLCASSPGGGGLTNVLTFGAGSRLTVL.

The chain couples TRBV7-9 to TRBJ2-5, with TRBD1 as a possible D gene (6 bases). Between the trimmed V and J ends, which lost 1 base and 2 bases, there was a span of 11 bases. The CDR3 sequence is 15 residues long. Germline V lookup: CDR1 SEHNR, CDR2 FQNEAQ (reference sequence). The CDR3 DNA reads as TGTGCCAGCAGCTTAGTTTGGACAGAACAAGAGACCCAGTACTTC. Translating gives CASSLVWTEQETQYF.